This is a list of T cell receptor beta chains from one sample in a study of blood T cell repertoires in COVID-19. Sequencing was performed with immunoSEQ multiplex PCR; in TCRdb, only in-frame clones are kept and a portion is missing. The data show tens of thousands of clones, about 90% seen once. Specimen: peripheral blood. These TCRs come from a human donor in a cohort sampled during active COVID-19. CDR3s include the opening cysteine and the closing phenylalanine or tryptophan. D genes are given only for firm matches. For some rows the clone size is stated as once, few or many, or as a class when expanded; others skip it.

V: TRBV14; D: TRBD2; size: .; J: TRBJ2-3; CDR3: CASSLAGPTDTQYF; DNA: TGTGCCAGCAGCCTAGCGGGGCCCACAGATACGCAGTATTTT
V: TRBV5-6; D: .; size: .; J: TRBJ2-1; CDR3: CASSPGTSSYNEQFF; DNA: TGTGCCAGCAGCCCTGGGACATCCTCCTACAATGAGCAGTTCTTC
V: TRBV3-1/TRBV3-2; D: TRBD2; size: .; J: TRBJ2-1; CDR3: CASSQVGVSGRAERNEQFF; DNA: TGTGCCAGCAGCCAAGTGGGGGTAAGCGGGAGGGCCGAGAGAAATGAGCAGTTCTTC
V: TRBV19; D: .; size: .; J: TRBJ1-1; CDR3: CASSPGWAGEGTEAFF; DNA: TGTGCCAGTAGTCCGGGGTGGGCAGGGGAAGGCACTGAAGCTTTCTTT
V: TRBV11-3; D: TRBD2; size: once; J: TRBJ2-1; CDR3: CASSFRASGTNNEQFF; DNA: TGTGCCAGCAGCTTCAGGGCTAGCGGGACTAACAATGAGCAGTTCTTC
V: TRBV29-1; D: .; size: .; J: TRBJ2-7; CDR3: CSVAEKLVDEQYF; DNA: TGCAGCGTTGCAGAGAAACTGGTCGACGAGCAGTACTTC
V: TRBV27; D: .; size: .; J: TRBJ2-7; CDR3: CASSFVRGEQYF; DNA: TGTGCCAGCAGTTTCGTCAGAGGCGAGCAGTACTTC
V: TRBV6-5; D: TRBD1; size: .; J: TRBJ1-5; CDR3: CASRHRGGDQPQHF; DNA: TGTGCCAGCAGACACAGGGGTGGCGATCAGCCCCAGCATTTT
V: TRBV5-1; D: .; size: .; J: TRBJ1-3; CDR3: CAIYFWASSGNTIYF; DNA: TGCGCCATCTATTTTTGGGCCAGCTCTGGAAACACCATATATTTT
V: TRBV19; D: TRBD1; size: .; J: TRBJ1-1; CDR3: CASSQGQGNTEAFF; DNA: TGTGCCAGTAGCCAGGGACAGGGGAACACTGAAGCTTTCTTT